This T cell receptor beta chain was recorded in a study of blood T cell repertoires in COVID-19. In the authors' methods: Nucleated cell number was recorded as an estimate derived from reference gene primer amplification. Sequenced by immunoSEQ multiplex PCR; TCRdb stores in-frame clones only, minus some. V and J calls and clone size are copied from that table; D and trimming were computed from the DNA. The sample yields just over 300,000 clones, roughly 85% seen once. Trimming cost V 0 bases and J 0 bases; bases outside gene matches: 2. From germline, CDR1 is MGHRA and CDR2 YSYEKL. CDR3 length: 16 amino acids. Cohort 3 donors counted as recovered after two negative PCRs, clearance, or resolved symptoms.

This TCR was sampled from a young man who had recovered from COVID-19. The chain combines TRBV4-1 with TRBJ2-1, with TRBD1 matching over 7 bases. Sequenced material: PBMCs or T cells enriched from blood (not recorded which). The CDR3 DNA follows: TGCGCCAGCAGCCAAGAGGGACAGAGCTCCTACAATGAGCAGTTCTTC. Protein: CASSQEGQSSYNEQFF.